Shown below are 6 T cell receptor beta chains from a single sample sequenced in a study of lymphopenia after photon versus proton radiotherapy. Measured with immunoSEQ multiplex PCR; TCRdb has only the in-frame clones, and not every one. The table has 150,000 to 200,000 clones, more than 85% seen once. This specimen was peripheral blood, taken from a patient treated with photon-based radiotherapy. These receptors came from a man in his fifties or sixties with gastric cancer.

This chain links TRBV7-2 with TRBJ2-5; 11 nucleotides match TRBD2. V was clipped by 5 bases and J by 13 bases; unmatched bases: 15. This CDR3 is built from 15 residues. Germline V gene lookup returns CDR1 SGHTA and CDR2 FQGNSA. The CDR3, as DNA: TGTGCCAGCAGCGACTCCGGGACTAGCGGCAATGCTAGGTACTTC. This translates into CASSDSGTSGNARYF.

The chain joins TRBV21-1 to TRBJ1-5; the D segment call TRBD1 is taken from the table without a DNA check. TRBV21-1 counts as a pseudogene. The CDR3 contains 22 residues. CDR3 DNA: TGTGCCAGCAGCAGTCTAACAAGGGGAGGACAGGGAGGAGTTGATAGCAATCAGCCCCAGCATTTT. Protein product: CASSSLTRGGQGGVDSNQPQHF.

J is TRBJ1-1 and V is TRBV28, with 7 bases that match TRBD1. The germline gives CDR1 MDHEN, CDR2 SYDVKM. J lost 1 base, V lost 4 bases, and 6 bases had no gene match. CDR3 length: 15 amino acids. CDR3 nucleotides: TGTGCCAGCAGTTCCCGGGGACAGAAGAACACTGAAGCTTTCTTT. This translates into CASSSRGQKNTEAFF.

The chain recombines TRBV7-2 with TRBJ1-1, with 9 bases that match TRBD1. CDR1 and CDR2 (germline): SGHTA, FQGNSA. The CDR3 is 18 residues long. The V gene end was trimmed by 5 bases and the J gene end by 7 bases; junction bases not matched to a gene: 20. The CDR3 protein is CASSQLPGQGPAAFEAFF. The CDR3 DNA reads TGTGCCAGCAGCCAATTACCGGGACAGGGTCCAGCGGCCTTTGAAGCTTTCTTT.

The V call is TRBV7-9, the J call TRBJ1-4; tentatively, D is TRBD1 (6 bases). This CDR3 has 14 amino acids. V shed 0 bases and J shed 11 bases, with 13 bases lying between them. Germline CDR1 and CDR2: SEHNR and FQNEAQ (reference sequence). The CDR3 DNA reads as TGTGCCAGCAGCTTAGCGGCGGGGACAAGGAAACTGTTTTTT. Protein: CASSLAAGTRKLFF.

This rearrangement joins TRBV7-8 to TRBJ1-2; no clear D gene. V lost 0 bases and J lost 2, with 7 bases in between. The CDR3 consists of 14 residues. Germline CDR1 SGHVS, CDR2 FQNEAQ. The CDR3 nucleotides read TGTGCCAGCAGCTTAGCGTCTGGGAACTATGGCTACACCTTC. This translates into CASSLASGNYGYTF. Based on the CDR3 plus reference TRBV7-8 and TRBJ1-2, the full variable domain is GAGVSQSPRYKVAKRGQDVALRCDPISGHVSLFWYQQALGQGPEFLTYFQNEAQLDKSGLPSDRFFAERPEGSVSTLKIQRTQQEDSAVYLCASSLASGNYGYTFGSGTRLTVV.